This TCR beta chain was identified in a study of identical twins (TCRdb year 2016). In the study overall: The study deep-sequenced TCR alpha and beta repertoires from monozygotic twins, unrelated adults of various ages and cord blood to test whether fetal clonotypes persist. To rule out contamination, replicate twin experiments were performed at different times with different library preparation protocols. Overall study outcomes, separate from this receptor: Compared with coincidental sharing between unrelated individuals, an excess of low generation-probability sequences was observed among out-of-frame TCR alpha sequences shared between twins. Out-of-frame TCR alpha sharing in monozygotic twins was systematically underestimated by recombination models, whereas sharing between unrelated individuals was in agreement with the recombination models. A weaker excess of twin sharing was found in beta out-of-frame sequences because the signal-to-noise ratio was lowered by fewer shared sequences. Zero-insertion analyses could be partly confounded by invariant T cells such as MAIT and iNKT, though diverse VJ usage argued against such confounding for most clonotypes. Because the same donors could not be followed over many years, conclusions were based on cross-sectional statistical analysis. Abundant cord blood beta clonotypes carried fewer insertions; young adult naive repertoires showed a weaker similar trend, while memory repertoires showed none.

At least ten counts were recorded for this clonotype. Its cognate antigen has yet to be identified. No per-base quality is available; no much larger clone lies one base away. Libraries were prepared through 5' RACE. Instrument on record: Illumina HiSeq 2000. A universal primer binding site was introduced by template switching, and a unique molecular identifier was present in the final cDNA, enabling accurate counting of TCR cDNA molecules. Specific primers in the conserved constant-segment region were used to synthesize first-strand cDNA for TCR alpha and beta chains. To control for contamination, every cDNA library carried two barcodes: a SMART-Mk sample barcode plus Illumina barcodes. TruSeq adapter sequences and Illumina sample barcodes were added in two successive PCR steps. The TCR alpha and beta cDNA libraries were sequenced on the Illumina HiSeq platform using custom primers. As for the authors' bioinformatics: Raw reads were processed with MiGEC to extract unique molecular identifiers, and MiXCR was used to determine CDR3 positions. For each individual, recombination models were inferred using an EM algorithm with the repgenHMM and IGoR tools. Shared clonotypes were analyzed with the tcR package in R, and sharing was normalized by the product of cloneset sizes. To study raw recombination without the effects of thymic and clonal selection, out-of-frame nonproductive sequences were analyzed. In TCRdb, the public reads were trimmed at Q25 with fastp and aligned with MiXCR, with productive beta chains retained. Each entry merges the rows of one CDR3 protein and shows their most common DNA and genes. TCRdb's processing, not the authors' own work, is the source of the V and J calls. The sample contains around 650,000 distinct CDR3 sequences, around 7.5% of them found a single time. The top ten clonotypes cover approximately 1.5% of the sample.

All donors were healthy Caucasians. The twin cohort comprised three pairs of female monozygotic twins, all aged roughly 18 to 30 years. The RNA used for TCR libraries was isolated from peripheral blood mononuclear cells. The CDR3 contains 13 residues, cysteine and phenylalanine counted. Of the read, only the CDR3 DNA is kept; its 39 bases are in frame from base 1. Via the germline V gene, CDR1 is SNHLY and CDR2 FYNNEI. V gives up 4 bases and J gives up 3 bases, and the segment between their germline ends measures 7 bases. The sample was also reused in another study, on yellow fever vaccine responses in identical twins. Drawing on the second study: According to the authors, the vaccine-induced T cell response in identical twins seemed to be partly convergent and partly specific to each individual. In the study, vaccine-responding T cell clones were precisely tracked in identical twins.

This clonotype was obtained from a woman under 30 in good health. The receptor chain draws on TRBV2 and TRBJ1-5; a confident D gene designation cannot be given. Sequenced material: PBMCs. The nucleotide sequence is TGTGCCAGCAGTGTGTTAGACAATCAGCCCCAGCATTTT. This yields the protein CASSVLDNQPQHF.